This TCR beta chain was sequenced for a study of graft-versus-host responses after intestinal transplantation. Some clones are missing from TCRdb's copy, which holds only in-frame ones; the method was immunoSEQ multiplex PCR. The table lists over 8,000 clones, almost 70% of them singletons. Intraepithelial and lamina propria lymphocytes were released after the graft tissue was processed. The sequence was obtained from a human patient who received an intestinal transplant, so some T cells may come from the graft donor. Material: ileum tissue, obtained about 480 days after transplant.

CDR3 nucleotide sequence: TGTGCCAGCAGCCCACGGACTGGCCAAGAGACCCAGTACTTC. It encodes CASSPRTGQETQYF. The V call is TRBV13, the J call TRBJ2-5, with a possible D match to TRBD2 (5 bases). V was cut by 5 bases and J by 1 base, with 11 bases left in between. The CDR3 length is 14 residues. The V gene's germline CDR1 is PRHDT and CDR2 FYEKMQ (reference sequence).